The 8 T cell receptor beta chains given below trace back to one sample, sequenced in a study of hypomethylating agent response in myelodysplastic syndrome (dated by TCRdb to about 2021). The library was generated by the immunoSEQ multiplex PCR assay. Imported from immuneACCESS, the table was reduced by TCRdb to in-frame sequences with V and J called. These copies leave out some clones; in studies compared against another copy, an unresolved V gene accounts for under half, and the cause of the remainder is not known. The table for this sample lists some 9,600 clones; nearly 85% of them were counted only once. The ten largest clones represent over 3% of the sample. The sample was bone marrow, taken before or after starting hypomethylating agent treatment for myelodysplastic syndrome (not recorded which). The receptors originated from a human donor with myelodysplastic syndrome.

The genes are TRBV9 and TRBJ2-5, with D possibly TRBD2 on 7 matching bases. From germline, CDR1 is SGDLS and CDR2 YYNGEE. Trimming removed 3 bases at V and 1 base at J, with 10 bases between. The CDR3 is 14 amino acids. CDR3 residues: CASSEGGIQETQYF. The CDR3 bases are TGTGCCAGCAGCGAGGGGGGGATCCAAGAGACCCAGTACTTC.

This chain connects TRBV29-1 to TRBJ2-5; 9 nucleotides agree with TRBD2. The J call may be incorrect, as the DNA end agrees better with TRBJ2-7. The germline V gene has CDR1 SQVTM and CDR2 ANQGSEA. The CDR3 contains 16 residues. DNA for the CDR3: TGCAGCGTTGAAGCGCGGGGGGGGCAGTTGACCTACGAGCAGTACTTC. This encodes CSVEARGGQLTYEQYF.

The CDR3 DNA reads TGTGCCAGCAGCTTGGCACCCGGGACAGATACGCAGTATTTT. Translation: CASSLAPGTDTQYF. The chain uses TRBV11-3 and TRBJ2-3; no clear D gene. CDR1 is SGHNT, CDR2 YENEEA, per germline. The CDR3 length is 14 residues. Trimming removed 3 bases from V and 3 bases from J, with 10 bases in between.

This clone has only one observation. The CDR3 DNA reads TGTGCCAGCAGCCTACGGGACAGGGGTTCACCCCTCCACTTT. This translates into CASSLRDRGSPLHF. V and J are TRBV5-4 and TRBJ1-6; 10 bases are a match to TRBD1. CDR1 and CDR2 (germline): SGHNT, YYREEE (reference sequence). V lost 4 bases and J lost 9; bases outside the gene matches: 4. CDR3 length equals 14 residues.

The J gene is TRBJ1-5, the V gene TRBV4-1; 8 nucleotides match TRBD1. The CDR3 is 16 amino acids. V dropped 4 bases and J dropped 3; count of bases not matched to a gene: 8. The germline V gene encodes CDR1 MGHRA and CDR2 YSYEKL. CDR3 coding DNA: TGCGCCAGCAGCCCCCGCCCGGGACAGGACAATCAGCCCCAGCATTTT. As protein: CASSPRPGQDNQPQHF.

The chain joins TRBV11-2 to TRBJ2-2; 12 bases are shared with TRBD2. Per germline, CDR1 SGHAT and CDR2 FQNNGV. J gave up 5 bases and V 1 base, and 11 bases lay outside the gene matches. The CDR3 length is 19 residues. The CDR3, as DNA: TGTGCCAGCAGCTTAGCCAAGTTGACTAGCGGGAGTTGGACCGGGGAGCTGTTTTTT. This translates into CASSLAKLTSGSWTGELFF.

The genes are TRBV6-5 and TRBJ2-6; a weak D match, TRBD1 (5 bases). This CDR3 is 15 amino acids long. Trimming shortened V by 7 bases and J by 1 base, and 11 bases separated the two germline ends. Germline-derived CDR1 and CDR2 are MNHEY and SVGAGI. CDR3 in DNA: TGTGCCAGCACCAAAGGGGTATCTGGGGCCAACGTCCTGACTTTC. This gives the protein CASTKGVSGANVLTF.

The chain has TRBV29-1 and TRBJ2-3; 7 bases are shared with TRBD1. This CDR3 comprises 15 residues. Germline CDR1 reads SQVTM; CDR2 reads ANQGSEA. With V trimmed by 3 bases and J by 1 base, 7 bases remained unmatched. The CDR3 nucleotides read TGCAGCGTTGACAATACAGGGGCACGCACAGATACGCAGTATTTT. Translation: CSVDNTGARTDTQYF.